The 2 T cell receptor beta chains given below trace back to one sample, sequenced in a study. TCRdb reprocessed the RT-PCR reads via MiXCR and lists one record per CDR3 protein. The data contain about 680,000 distinct CDR3 sequences, 14% of them singletons. The specimen was memory CD4+ T cells from blood. All receptors come from a female donor in good health, serving as a healthy control.

CDR3 loop: CASVYGPASGNTIYF. In DNA form, the CDR3 reads TGTGCCAGCGTATATGGGCCAGCCTCTGGAAACACCATATATTTT. V usage is TRBV12-3 or TRBV12-4 and J usage is TRBJ1-3; no reliable D call. Trimming left V 8 bases short and J 0 bases short, with 14 bases between. The CDR3 sequence is 15 residues long.

In its sample, this clonotype was seen a few times. The V call is TRBV20-1, the J call TRBJ1-5, with D tentatively TRBD1 (6 bases). The CDR3 runs to 16 residues. V was clipped by 6 bases and J by 5 bases, with 23 bases between them. The germline V gene encodes CDR1 DFQATT and CDR2 SNEGSKA (reference sequence). The CDR3 region is CSAPGRGAIGDQPQHF. The CDR3, as DNA: TGCAGTGCCCCAGGCCGGGGGGCGATTGGCGATCAGCCCCAGCATTTT.